The 3 T cell receptor beta chains presented below share a single source sample, sequenced in a study of CD8 T cells in Susac syndrome. Random hexamers served to reverse transcribe roughly 0.5 to 1 ug RNA. Each CDR3 protein gets one entry after TCRdb re-called the immunoSEQ multiplex PCR reads with MiXCR. The sample records some 200,000 distinct CDR3 sequences, about 91% being singletons. Sequences were obtained from CD4+ T cells from PBMCs. Receptors were obtained from a human donor with Susac syndrome.

The chain combines TRBV18 with TRBJ1-1; a weak D match, TRBD1 (5 bases). The germline gives CDR1 KGHSH, CDR2 LQKENI. V lost 8 bases, J lost 0 bases, and 13 bases lay in between. The CDR3 extends over 14 amino acids. As DNA, the CDR3 is TGTGCCAGCACAAAAGGGGAAATGAACACTGAAGCTTTCTTT. Residues: CASTKGEMNTEAFF.

This rearrangement joins TRBV5-4 to TRBJ2-1; 11 bases agree with TRBD2. The trim removed 2 bases at V and 0 bases at J, leaving 1 base unmatched. The length of the CDR3 is 16 residues. CDR1 and CDR2 from the germline V gene are SGHNT and YYREEE (reference sequence). The CDR3 region is CASSFTSGSSYNEQFF. The CDR3 DNA reads as TGTGCCAGCAGCTTTACTAGCGGGAGCTCCTACAATGAGCAGTTCTTC.

The genes are TRBV27 and TRBJ2-7, with D possibly matching TRBD1 (5 bases). The ends were cut back, 6 bases at V and 0 bases at J, with 12 bases in the middle. This CDR3 has 14 amino acids. Germline CDR1 is MNHEY and CDR2 is SMNVEV (reference sequence). In DNA form, the CDR3 reads TGTGCCAGCAGCCCCAGACAGCGCTCCTACGAGCAGTACTTC. It codes for CASSPRQRSYEQYF.